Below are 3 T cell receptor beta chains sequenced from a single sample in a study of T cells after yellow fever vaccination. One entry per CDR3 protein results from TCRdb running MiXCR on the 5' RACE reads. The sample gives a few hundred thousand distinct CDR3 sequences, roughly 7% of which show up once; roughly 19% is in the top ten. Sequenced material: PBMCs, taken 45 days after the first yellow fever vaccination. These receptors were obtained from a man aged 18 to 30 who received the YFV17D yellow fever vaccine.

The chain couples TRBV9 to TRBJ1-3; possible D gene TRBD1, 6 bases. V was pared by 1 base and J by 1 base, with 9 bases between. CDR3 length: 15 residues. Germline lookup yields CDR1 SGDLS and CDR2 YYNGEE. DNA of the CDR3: TGTGCCAGCAGCGTAACAGGGCTTTCTGGAAACACCATATATTTT. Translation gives CASSVTGLSGNTIYF.

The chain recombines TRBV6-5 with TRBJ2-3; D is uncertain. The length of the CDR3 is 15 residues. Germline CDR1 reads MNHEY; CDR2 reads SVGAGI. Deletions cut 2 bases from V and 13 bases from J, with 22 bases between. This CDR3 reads CASSYIRDPRILEYF. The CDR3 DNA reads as TGTGCCAGCAGTTACATCAGAGACCCCCGTATCCTAGAGTATTTT.

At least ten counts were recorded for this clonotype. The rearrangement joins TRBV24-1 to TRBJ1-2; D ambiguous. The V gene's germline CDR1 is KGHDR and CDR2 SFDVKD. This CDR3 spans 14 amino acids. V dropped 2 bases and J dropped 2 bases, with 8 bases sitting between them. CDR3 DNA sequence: TGTGCCACCAGTGATTCTCCAACGAACTATGGCTACACCTTC. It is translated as CATSDSPTNYGYTF.